One sample yielded the 29 T cell receptor beta chains listed below, sequenced in a study of T cells in Graves' hyperthyroidism and ophthalmopathy. What was amplified from RNA transcripts were TCR beta CDR3 regions. HTBI primers were used for first-round RT-PCR of the TCR CDR3. TCRdb reanalysed the multiplex PCR reads using MiXCR and keeps one entry per CDR3 protein. The data show approximately 400,000 distinct CDR3 sequences, approximately 15% seen once. The sample comprised blood. All receptors derive from a woman in her twenties or thirties with Graves' ophthalmopathy.

A few counts support this clonotype. It may be a read error: a sequence one base away is much more abundant. The chain couples TRBV11-2 to TRBJ2-7, with D unclear. The CDR3 totals 13 residues. Germline values: CDR1 SGHAT, CDR2 FQNNGV. The CDR3: CASSWVVVDELYF. The CDR3 coding sequence is TGTGCCAGCAGCTGGGTCGTCGTGGACGAGCTGTACTTC.

The table lists this clonotype with many counts. The V gene is TRBV2, the J gene TRBJ1-2; weak D call: TRBD1 (5 bases). V dropped 9 bases and J dropped 8 bases, with 16 bases sitting between them. The germline V gene encodes CDR1 SNHLY and CDR2 FYNNEI. The CDR3 contains 12 residues. The CDR3 is CASRDDAWGYTF. The CDR3 bases are TGTGCCAGTAGGGACGATGCGTGGGGCTACACCTTC.

The sample holds one count of this clonotype. The chain links TRBV6-1 to TRBJ2-1, with a possible D match to TRBD2 (6 bases). Germline CDR1 is MNHNS and CDR2 is SASEGT. The CDR3 totals 13 residues. Trimming took off 7 bases at V and 7 bases at J, with 14 bases between the two ends. The CDR3 nucleotides read TGTGCCAGCATGACGGGGGTGGGGAATGAGCAGTTCTTC. The encoded protein is CASMTGVGNEQFF.

This clonotype was counted at least ten times. The V call is TRBV12-3 or TRBV12-4, the J call TRBJ1-1, with a tentative D call TRBD1 (5 bases). The CDR3 totals 14 residues. V dropped 6 bases and J dropped 6 bases, with 17 bases sitting between them. The CDR3 loop is CASRQQGSDPEAFF. The CDR3 nucleotides read TGTGCCAGCAGACAGCAGGGCTCGGATCCTGAAGCTTTCTTT.

At least ten counts were recorded for this clonotype. The chain joins TRBV20-1 to TRBJ1-3; 10 bases are shared with TRBD1. CDR1 is DFQATT and CDR2 is SNEGSKA in the germline V gene (reference sequence). The ends lost 1 base at V and 0 bases at J; junction bases unmatched: 0. This CDR3 region has 15 residues. The CDR3 protein is CSARGDRGSGNTIYF. Here the CDR3 DNA reads TGCAGTGCTAGAGGGGACAGGGGCTCTGGAAACACCATATATTTT.

The chain carries TRBV10-3 and TRBJ2-5; perhaps D is TRBD1 or TRBD2 (6 bases each). CDR1 and CDR2 from the germline V gene are ENHRY and SYGVKD. The ends were cut back, 1 base at V and 4 bases at J, with 13 bases in the middle. The CDR3 loop spans 15 amino acids. CDR3 sequence (DNA): TGTGCCATCAGTGAGTTAGTCGGGGGCGTAGAGACCCAGTACTTC. It specifies CAISELVGGVETQYF.

This clonotype was recorded a few times. The gene calls are TRBV4-2 and TRBJ2-1, with 9 nucleotides matching TRBD2. Trimming removed 3 bases from V and 7 bases from J; junction bases left unmatched: 4. Per the germline V gene, CDR1 is LGHNA and CDR2 is YNFKEQ. There are 14 residues in the CDR3. CDR3 amino acids: CASSQAGGWNEQFF. In nucleotides, the CDR3 is TGTGCCAGCAGCCAGGCGGGGGGGTGGAATGAGCAGTTCTTC.

This clonotype was seen at least ten times. The J gene is TRBJ2-7, the V gene TRBV6-1; 8 bases line up with TRBD2. The CDR3 totals 15 residues. The germline V gene encodes CDR1 MNHNS and CDR2 SASEGT. V was clipped by 5 bases and J by 2 bases; unmatched bases: 8. CDR3: CASSYDPAGAYEQYF. The CDR3 DNA follows: TGTGCCAGCAGTTACGATCCAGCGGGGGCCTACGAGCAGTACTTC.

This clonotype came up many times. The V gene is TRBV5-1, the J gene TRBJ1-1; weak D call: TRBD1 (6 bases). This CDR3 region has 17 residues. In germline, CDR1 is SGHRS, CDR2 YFSETQ. V lost 4 bases, J lost 2 bases, and 21 bases lay in between. The CDR3 nucleotides are TGCGCCAGCAGCGGACTCGATTTTGCGGGGGCCAACACTGAAGCTTTCTTT. Translated: CASSGLDFAGANTEAFF.

In this sample, this clonotype turned up a few times. The V and J genes are TRBV6-1 and TRBJ2-7; D may match TRBD1 or TRBD2 (5 bases each). Trimming removed 7 bases from V and 6 bases from J, with 16 bases in between. The CDR3 has 13 amino acids. Germline V gene lookup returns CDR1 MNHNS and CDR2 SASEGT. CDR3 coding DNA: TGTGCCAGCAACGACGGCAGGGCGGGCGAGCAGTACTTC. Protein product: CASNDGRAGEQYF.

This clonotype was counted only a few times. CDR3 bases: TGTGCCAGCAGTCCTCTGGGAAACTCTGGAAACACCATATATTTT. Translated, it gives CASSPLGNSGNTIYF. This chain joins TRBV14 and TRBJ1-3, with no clear D. The germline CDR1 and CDR2 sequences are SGHDN and FVKESK. The V and J ends lost 6 bases and 0 bases respectively, with 12 bases between them. CDR3 size: 15 residues.

This clonotype was counted many times. V and J are TRBV2 and TRBJ2-1, with 13 bases that match TRBD2. The CDR3 extends over 18 amino acids. Germline trimming cut 6 bases from V and 9 bases from J; bases unmatched to any gene: 17. Germline-derived CDR1 and CDR2 are SNHLY and FYNNEI. CDR3 region: CASRGTSGVGLGGREQFF. For the CDR3, the DNA is TGTGCCAGCAGAGGGACTAGCGGGGTGGGTCTGGGTGGCCGTGAGCAGTTCTTC.

At least ten counts were recorded for this clonotype. Given a much more abundant clone one base away, this may be a read error. The chain couples TRBV3-1 to TRBJ1-1; TRBD1 might be the D (5 bases). The V gene's germline CDR1 is LGHDT and CDR2 YNNKEL (reference sequence). The CDR3 covers 13 residues. V dropped 4 bases and J dropped 0 bases, with 6 bases sitting between them. CDR3 sequence reads: CASSRDLNTEAFF. CDR3 DNA sequence: TGTGCCAGCAGCCGGGACCTGAACACTGAAGCTTTCTTT.

In this sample, this clonotype turned up a few times. The DNA of the CDR3 is TGTGCCAGCAGCTTAGTTGGGGGGGTCTTCGGAAACACCATATATTTT. It specifies CASSLVGGVFGNTIYF. This chain links TRBV7-6 with TRBJ1-3; D is possibly TRBD1 (5 bases). Per the germline V gene, CDR1 is SGHVS and CDR2 is FNYEAQ. V was clipped by 1 base and J by 4 bases, with 14 bases between them. The CDR3 spans 16 residues.

J is TRBJ2-3 and V is TRBV19; TRBD2 aligns across 11 bases. The CDR3 runs 18 residues. Germline CDR1 reads LNHDA; CDR2 reads SQIVND (reference sequence). The junction had 10 bases not matched to a gene; V was cut back by 3 bases and J by 2 bases. For the CDR3, the DNA is TGTGCCAGTAGTATCGCGGGACTAGCGGAAAGCTACACAGATACGCAGTATTTT. Amino acids: CASSIAGLAESYTDTQYF.

Many counts were recorded for this clonotype. The chain links TRBV7-9 to TRBJ2-5, with D possibly being TRBD1 (7 bases). The CDR3 has 18 residues. V was trimmed by 4 bases and J by 1 base, leaving 22 bases between them. CDR1 and CDR2 (germline): SEHNR, FQNEAQ (reference sequence). The CDR3 DNA sequence: TGTGCCAGCAGCTCCAGGGGGGTCCAGGGGATAGGCCAAGAGACCCAGTACTTC. It encodes CASSSRGVQGIGQETQYF.

The sample holds many counts of this clonotype. The V gene is TRBV28, the J gene TRBJ2-5; 8 nucleotides line up with TRBD1. The germline V gene has CDR1 MDHEN and CDR2 SYDVKM. The CDR3 has 17 residues. The V and J ends lost 5 bases and 2 bases, in that order; junction bases with no gene match: 13. The CDR3 DNA follows: TGTGCCAGCAGTGCCTGGGGGCGGCACAGGGGGCAAGAGACCCAGTACTTC. Amino acids: CASSAWGRHRGQETQYF.

This clonotype was seen at least ten times. J is TRBJ2-5 and V is TRBV12-5; D assignment may be TRBD1 or TRBD2 (6 bases each). V lost 0 bases to trimming and J lost 0 bases, with 14 bases between them. The CDR3 totals 17 residues. Germline V gives CDR1 LGHNT, CDR2 FRNRAP. DNA for the CDR3: TGTGCTAGTGGTTTGGTAGGTACGGGGGCTCACCAAGAGACCCAGTACTTC. Translated, it gives CASGLVGTGAHQETQYF.

This clonotype occurred many times. The chain joins TRBV7-2 to TRBJ2-2; D perhaps matches TRBD1 (6 bases). Trimming shortened V by 3 bases and J by 2 bases, and 13 bases separated the two germline ends. The CDR3 length is 16 residues. Germline CDR1 is SGHTA and CDR2 is FQGNSA. CDR3 sequence reads: CASSFRTAYNTGELFF. The DNA for the CDR3 is TGTGCCAGCAGCTTCCGGACAGCATACAACACCGGGGAGCTGTTTTTT.

For this clonotype: It may be a read error: a sequence one base away is much more abundant. The J gene is TRBJ1-3, the V gene TRBV5-5; D uncertain. The germline V and J ends were trimmed by 0 bases and 0 bases, with 7 bases remaining between them. Germline V gives CDR1 SGHKS, CDR2 YYEKEE (reference sequence). The CDR3 loop spans 15 amino acids. CDR3 amino acids: CASSLAKNSGNTIYF. The CDR3 DNA follows: TGTGCCAGCAGCTTGGCGAAAAACTCTGGAAACACCATATATTTT.

With respect to this clonotype: Compared with germline, one end of the junction differs, possibly owing to a read error. The rearrangement links TRBV2 to TRBJ2-1; 8 positions match TRBD2. CDR1 and CDR2 (germline): SNHLY, FYNNEI. The CDR3 consists of 14 residues. CDR3: CARSVRGAYNEQFF. The CDR3 nucleotides read TGTGCCCGCAGTGTGCGGGGGGCATACAATGAGCAGTTCTTC.

The chain recombines TRBV6-1 with TRBJ1-1, with a tentative D call TRBD1 (6 bases). Trimming removed 6 bases from V and 0 bases from J, with 11 bases in between. The CDR3 is 14 amino acids. From germline, CDR1 is MNHNS and CDR2 SASEGT. CDR3 in DNA: TGTGCCAGCAGACAGGGACTGATGAACACTGAAGCTTTCTTT. It translates to CASRQGLMNTEAFF.

This clonotype came up many times. The V gene is TRBV15, the J gene TRBJ1-1; D not resolved. In germline, CDR1 is LNHNV, CDR2 YYDKDF (reference sequence). The CDR3 is 15 amino acids. V lost 1 base and J lost 3, with 12 bases in between. The CDR3 here is CATSRVQSLDTEAFF. CDR3 bases: TGTGCCACCAGCAGAGTACAGAGTCTAGACACTGAAGCTTTCTTT.

The J gene is TRBJ2-7, the V gene TRBV19; TRBD1 matches at 7 bases. CDR3 length equals 14 residues. Trimming cost V 3 bases and J 1 base; bases outside gene matches: 3. Germline V gene sequence: CDR1 LNHDA, CDR2 SQIVND (reference sequence). The DNA of the CDR3 is TGTGCCAGTAGTATGGACAGGTATTCCTACGAGCAGTACTTC. Its translation is CASSMDRYSYEQYF.

In this sample, this clonotype turned up a few times. Written as DNA, the CDR3 is TGTGCCTGGTCCCATCTTACAGGGAACGGGGAGCTGTTTTTT. It yields the protein CAWSHLTGNGELFF. The rearrangement uses TRBV30 and TRBJ2-2; perhaps TRBD1 as D (6 bases). The V gene lost 5 bases and the J gene lost 7 bases, with 17 bases spanning the gap. CDR1 and CDR2 (germline): GTSNPN, SVGIG (reference sequence). The CDR3 consists of 14 residues.

The genes are TRBV14 and TRBJ1-2; D is unclear. V gave up 5 bases and J gave up 7 bases, with 26 bases separating them. Germline CDR1 reads SGHDN; CDR2 reads FVKESK. The CDR3 has 17 amino acids. CDR3 amino acids: CASSSNPASRWGGGYTF. The CDR3 DNA reads as TGTGCCAGCAGCTCAAACCCAGCCAGCCGTTGGGGTGGTGGCTACACCTTC.

The CDR3 loop reads CASSEATGQGASTQYF. The CDR3, as DNA: TGTGCCAGCAGTGAAGCGACGGGACAGGGGGCGTCGACCCAGTACTTC. The chain employs TRBV2 and TRBJ2-5; 12 bases map to TRBD1. With V trimmed by 0 bases and J by 7 bases, 6 bases remained unmatched. The CDR3 extends over 16 amino acids. The V gene's germline CDR1 is SNHLY and CDR2 FYNNEI.

This clonotype was counted ten times or more. The V gene is TRBV20-1, the J gene TRBJ1-2; D remains unclear. Germline V gene lookup returns CDR1 DFQATT and CDR2 SNEGSKA (reference sequence). Trimming removed 1 base at V and 0 bases at J, with 6 bases between. The CDR3 is 13 amino acids. The CDR3 loop is CSARVPANYGYTF. CDR3 DNA: TGCAGTGCTAGAGTCCCAGCTAACTATGGCTACACCTTC.

This rearrangement joins TRBV30 to TRBJ1-2, with a possible D match to TRBD1 (5 bases). Germline CDR1 reads GTSNPN; CDR2 reads SVGIG (reference sequence). The CDR3 has 12 residues. V was clipped by 5 bases and J by 7 bases, with 14 bases between them. The CDR3 is CAWRREGPGYTF. The CDR3, as DNA: TGTGCCTGGCGCCGGGAGGGGCCTGGCTACACCTTC.